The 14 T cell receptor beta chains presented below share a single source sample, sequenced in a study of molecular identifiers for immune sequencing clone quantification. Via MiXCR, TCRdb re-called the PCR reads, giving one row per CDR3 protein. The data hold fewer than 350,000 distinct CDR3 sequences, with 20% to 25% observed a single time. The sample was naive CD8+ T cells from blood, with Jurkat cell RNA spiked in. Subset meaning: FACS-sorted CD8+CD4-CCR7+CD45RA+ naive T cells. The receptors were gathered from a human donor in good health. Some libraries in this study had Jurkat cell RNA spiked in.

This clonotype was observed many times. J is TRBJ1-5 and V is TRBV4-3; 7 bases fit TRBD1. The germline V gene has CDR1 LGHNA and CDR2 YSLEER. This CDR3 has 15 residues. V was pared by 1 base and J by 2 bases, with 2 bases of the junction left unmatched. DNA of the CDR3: TGCGCCAGCAGCCAAGGGACAGGCCGCAATCAGCCCCAGCATTTT. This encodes CASSQGTGRNQPQHF.

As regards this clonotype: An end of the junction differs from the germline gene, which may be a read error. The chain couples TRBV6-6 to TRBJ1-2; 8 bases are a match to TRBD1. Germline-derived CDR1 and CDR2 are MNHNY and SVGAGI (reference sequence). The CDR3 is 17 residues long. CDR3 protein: CASSYTGTGLANYGYAF. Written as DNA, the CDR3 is TGTGCCAGCAGTTACACAGGGACAGGACTAGCTAACTATGGCTACGCCTTC.

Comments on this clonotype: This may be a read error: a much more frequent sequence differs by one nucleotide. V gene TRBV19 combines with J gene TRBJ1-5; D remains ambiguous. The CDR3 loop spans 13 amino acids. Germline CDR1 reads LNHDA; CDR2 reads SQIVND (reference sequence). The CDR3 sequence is CAGSPWSGQPQHF. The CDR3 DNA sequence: TGTGCCGGTAGTCCCTGGTCGGGTCAGCCCCAGCATTTT.

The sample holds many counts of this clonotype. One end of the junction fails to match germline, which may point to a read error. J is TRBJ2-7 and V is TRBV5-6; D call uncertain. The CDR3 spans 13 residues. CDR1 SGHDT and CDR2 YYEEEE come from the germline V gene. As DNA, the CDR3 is TGTGCCAGCAGCTTTGGGGTTTCCTCCGAGCAGTACTTC. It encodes CASSFGVSSEQYF.

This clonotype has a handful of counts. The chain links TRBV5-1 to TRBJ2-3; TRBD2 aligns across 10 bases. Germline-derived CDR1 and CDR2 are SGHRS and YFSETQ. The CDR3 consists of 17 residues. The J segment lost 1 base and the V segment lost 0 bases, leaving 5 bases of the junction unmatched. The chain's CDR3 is CASSLGVGTSGTDTQYF. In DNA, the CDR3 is TGCGCCAGCAGCTTGGGGGTTGGGACTAGCGGCACAGATACGCAGTATTTT.

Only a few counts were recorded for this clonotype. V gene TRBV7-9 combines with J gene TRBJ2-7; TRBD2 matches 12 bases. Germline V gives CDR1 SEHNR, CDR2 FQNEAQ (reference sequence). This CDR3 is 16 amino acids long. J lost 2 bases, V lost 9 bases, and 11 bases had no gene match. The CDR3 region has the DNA TGTGCCAGTAGTTCGGGACTAGCGGGTAGAACCTACGAGCAGTACTTC. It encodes CASSSGLAGRTYEQYF.

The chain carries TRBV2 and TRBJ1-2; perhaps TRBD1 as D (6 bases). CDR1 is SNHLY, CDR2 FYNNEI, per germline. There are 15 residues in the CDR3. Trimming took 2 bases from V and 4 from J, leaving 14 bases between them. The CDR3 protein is CASSELLQGGYGYTF. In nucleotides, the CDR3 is TGTGCCAGCAGTGAATTATTACAGGGAGGCTATGGCTACACCTTC.

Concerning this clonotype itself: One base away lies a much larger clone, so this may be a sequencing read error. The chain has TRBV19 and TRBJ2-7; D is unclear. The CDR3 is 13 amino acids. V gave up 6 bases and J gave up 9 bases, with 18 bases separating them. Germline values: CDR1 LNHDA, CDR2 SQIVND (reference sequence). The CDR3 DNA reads TGTGCCAGTAGCCCATTAACAGCTGACGGGCAGTACTTC. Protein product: CASSPLTADGQYF.

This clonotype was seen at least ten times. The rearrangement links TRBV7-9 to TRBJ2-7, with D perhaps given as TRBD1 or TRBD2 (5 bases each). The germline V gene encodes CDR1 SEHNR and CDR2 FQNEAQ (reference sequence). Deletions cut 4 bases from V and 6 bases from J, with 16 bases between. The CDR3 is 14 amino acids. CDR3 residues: CASSSDSRGSEQYF. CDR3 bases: TGTGCCAGCAGCTCAGACAGCCGGGGTTCCGAGCAGTACTTC.

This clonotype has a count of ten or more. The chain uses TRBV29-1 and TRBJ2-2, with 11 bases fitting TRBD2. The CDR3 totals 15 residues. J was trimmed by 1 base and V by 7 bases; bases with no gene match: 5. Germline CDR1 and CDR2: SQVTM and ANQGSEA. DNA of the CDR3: TGCAGCGCCATAGCGGGGGGGAGGAACACCGGGGAGCTGTTTTTT. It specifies CSAIAGGRNTGELFF.

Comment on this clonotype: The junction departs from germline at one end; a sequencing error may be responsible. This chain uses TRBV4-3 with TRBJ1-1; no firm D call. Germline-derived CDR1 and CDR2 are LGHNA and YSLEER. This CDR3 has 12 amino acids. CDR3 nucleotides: TGCGCCAGCGGCCAAGACTACACTGAAGCTTTCTTT. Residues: CASGQDYTEAFF.

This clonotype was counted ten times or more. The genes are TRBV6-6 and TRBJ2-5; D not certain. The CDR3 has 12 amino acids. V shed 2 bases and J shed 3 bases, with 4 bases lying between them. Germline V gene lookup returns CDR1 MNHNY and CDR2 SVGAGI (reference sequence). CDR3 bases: TGTGCCAGCAGTTACGCGGAAGAGACCCAGTACTTC. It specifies CASSYAEETQYF.

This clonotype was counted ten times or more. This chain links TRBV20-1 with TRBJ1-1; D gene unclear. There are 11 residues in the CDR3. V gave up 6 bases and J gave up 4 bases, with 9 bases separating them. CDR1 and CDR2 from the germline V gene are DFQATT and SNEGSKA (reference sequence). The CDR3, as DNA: TGCAGTGCCCCGGGCGGCACTGAAGCTTTCTTT. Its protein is CSAPGGTEAFF.

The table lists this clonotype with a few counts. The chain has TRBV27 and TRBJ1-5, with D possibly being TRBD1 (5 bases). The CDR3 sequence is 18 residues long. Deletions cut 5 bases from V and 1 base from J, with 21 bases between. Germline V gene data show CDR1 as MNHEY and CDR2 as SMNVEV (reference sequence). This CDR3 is CASSGVGVAGTSNQPQHF. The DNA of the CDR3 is TGTGCCAGCAGTGGGGTAGGCGTGGCAGGGACCAGCAATCAGCCCCAGCATTTT.